The T cell receptor beta chain under discussion was sequenced for a study of blood T cell repertoires in COVID-19. In the study overall: COVID-19 samples collected from the United States, Italy and Spain covered acute and convalescent phases. The analysed material was cDNA or gDNA that came from T cells, B-cell-depleted T cells, or PBMCs.

The length of the CDR3 is 12 residues. The V and J ends lost 6 bases and 4 bases, in that order; junction bases with no gene match: 3. CDR1 and CDR2 (germline): LGHNT, FRNRAP. Per the original methods: Nucleated cell number was recorded as an estimate derived from reference gene primer amplification. TCRdb keeps only in-frame clones here, not all; method: immunoSEQ multiplex PCR. The V and J calls and clone size are taken from that table; D and trimming were inferred from the DNA. The repertoire holds approximately 400,000 clones, about 89% seen once, with roughly 1.2% in the top ten. This chain uses TRBV12-5 with TRBJ2-7; 7 bases align to TRBD1. Sequenced: peripheral blood. This sequence originates from a middle-aged man with acute or convalescent COVID-19. Written as DNA, the CDR3 is TGTGCTAGTGGGTGGACAGGTTACGAGCAGTACTTC. Translating gives CASGWTGYEQYF.